The clone carrying this T cell receptor (beta chain) was observed a few times. The entry originates in a study of T cell responses to AZD1222 COVID-19 vaccine. Germline V gene sequence: CDR1 MDHEN, CDR2 SYDVKM. CDR3 length: 17 residues. V trimming: 0 bases; J trimming: 9 bases; junction bases outside the gene matches: 10. Some clones are missing from TCRdb's copy, which holds only in-frame ones; the method was immunoSEQ multiplex PCR. The sample comprises roughly 170,000 clones, 91% of which are singletons, and less than 2.5% rests with the top ten. V gene TRBV28 combines with J gene TRBJ2-1, with 11 positions matching TRBD2. Specimen: peripheral blood, collected on day 0 of AZD1222 vaccination. This clonotype was obtained from an adult in good health. CDR3 amino acids: CASSLWELAGGPGEQFF. CDR3 nucleotide sequence: TGTGCCAGCAGTTTATGGGAATTAGCGGGGGGGCCGGGTGAGCAGTTCTTC.